This T cell receptor (beta chain) was profiled in a study of control samples from healthy donors and cancer patients (dated by TCRdb to about 2020). Notes on this clone: It lacks a known antigen. No base-level quality is on record; no much larger clone is a single base apart.

Libraries were constructed by the immunoSEQ multiplex PCR assay. Not all clones reach the TCRdb copy of this immuneACCESS table, which keeps in-frame sequences only. Checked studies attribute under half of the gap to unresolved V genes and leave the rest unexplained. Counted in this sample were 60,000 to 80,000 clones; roughly 87% of them appeared once. The leading ten clones occupy under 5% of the sample. Trimming takes 8 bases off V and 3 bases off J; junction bases not matched to a gene: 2. The CDR3, cysteine through phenylalanine, is 13 amino acids long. The only DNA kept is the CDR3, 39 bases in frame from the first base. In the germline V gene, CDR1 corresponds to SNHLY and CDR2 to FYNNEI.

The clonotype comes from a woman aged 50 to 65 in good health. Sequencing was done on a sample of blood. This receptor chain uses TRBV2 and TRBJ1-1; TRBD1 matches 11 bases in the middle. Here is the DNA: TGTGCCAGCGGGGGACAGGGGGACACTGAAGCTTTCTTT. Its translation reads: CASGGQGDTEAFF.